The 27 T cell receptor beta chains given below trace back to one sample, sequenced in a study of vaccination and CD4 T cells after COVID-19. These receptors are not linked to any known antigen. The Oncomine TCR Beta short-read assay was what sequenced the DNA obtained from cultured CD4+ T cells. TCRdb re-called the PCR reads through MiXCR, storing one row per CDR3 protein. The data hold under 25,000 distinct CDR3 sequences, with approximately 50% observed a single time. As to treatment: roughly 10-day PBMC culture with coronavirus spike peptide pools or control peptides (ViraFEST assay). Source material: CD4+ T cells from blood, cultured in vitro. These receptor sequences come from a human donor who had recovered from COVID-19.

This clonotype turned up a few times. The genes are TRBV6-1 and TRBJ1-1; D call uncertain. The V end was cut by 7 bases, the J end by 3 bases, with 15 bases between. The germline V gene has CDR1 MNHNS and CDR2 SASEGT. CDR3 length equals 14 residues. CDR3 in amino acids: CASTQDSAHTEAFF. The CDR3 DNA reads TGTGCCAGCACCCAAGACTCGGCTCACACTGAAGCTTTCTTT.

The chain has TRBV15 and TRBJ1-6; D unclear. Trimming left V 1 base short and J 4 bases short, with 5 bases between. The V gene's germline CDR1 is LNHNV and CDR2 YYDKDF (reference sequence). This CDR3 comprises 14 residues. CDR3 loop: CATSRAQYNSPLHF. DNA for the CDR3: TGTGCCACCAGCAGAGCCCAGTATAATTCACCCCTCCACTTT. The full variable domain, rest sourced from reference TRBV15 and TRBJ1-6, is DAMVIQNPRYQVTQFGKPVTLSCSQTLNHNVMYWYQQKSSQAPKLLFHYYDKDFNNEADTPDNFQSRRPNTSFCFLDIRSPGLGDTAMYLCATSRAQYNSPLHFGNGTRLTVT.

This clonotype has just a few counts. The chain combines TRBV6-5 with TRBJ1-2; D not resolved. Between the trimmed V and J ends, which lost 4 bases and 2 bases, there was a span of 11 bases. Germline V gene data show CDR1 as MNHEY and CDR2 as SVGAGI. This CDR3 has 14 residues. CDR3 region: CASSSDRENYGYTF. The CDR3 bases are TGTGCCAGCAGTTCGGACCGAGAGAACTATGGCTACACCTTC.

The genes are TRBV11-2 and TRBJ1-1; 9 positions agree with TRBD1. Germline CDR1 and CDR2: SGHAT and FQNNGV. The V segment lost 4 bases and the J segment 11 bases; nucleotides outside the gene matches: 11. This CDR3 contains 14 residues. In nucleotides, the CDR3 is TGTGCCAGCAGCTCCGGACGGACAGGGGACAAGGCTTTCTTT. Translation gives CASSSGRTGDKAFF.

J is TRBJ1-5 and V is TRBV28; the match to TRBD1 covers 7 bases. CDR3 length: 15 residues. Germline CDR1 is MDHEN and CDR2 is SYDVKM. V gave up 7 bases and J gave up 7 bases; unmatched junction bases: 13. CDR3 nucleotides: TGTGCCAGCACCCCAGGCAGGGGGGCAGGGCAGCCCCAGCATTTT. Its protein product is CASTPGRGAGQPQHF.

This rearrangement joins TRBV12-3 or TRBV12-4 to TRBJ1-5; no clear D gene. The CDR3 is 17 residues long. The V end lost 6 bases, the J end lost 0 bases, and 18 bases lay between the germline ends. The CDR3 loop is CASSPLGATYSNQPQHF. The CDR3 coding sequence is TGTGCCAGCAGCCCCTTGGGTGCCACCTATAGCAATCAGCCCCAGCATTTT.

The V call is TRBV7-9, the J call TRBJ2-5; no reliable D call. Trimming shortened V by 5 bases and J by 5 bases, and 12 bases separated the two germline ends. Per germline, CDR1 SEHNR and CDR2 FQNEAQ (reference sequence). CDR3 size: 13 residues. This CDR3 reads CASSPRRSETQYF. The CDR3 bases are TGTGCCAGCAGCCCCCGGCGGTCGGAGACCCAGTACTTC.

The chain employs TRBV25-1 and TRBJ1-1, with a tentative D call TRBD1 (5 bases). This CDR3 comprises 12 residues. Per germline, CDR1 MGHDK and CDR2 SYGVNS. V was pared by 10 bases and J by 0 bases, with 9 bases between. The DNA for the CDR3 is TGTGCCAACAGGTCCGTGAACACTGAAGCTTTCTTT. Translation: CANRSVNTEAFF.

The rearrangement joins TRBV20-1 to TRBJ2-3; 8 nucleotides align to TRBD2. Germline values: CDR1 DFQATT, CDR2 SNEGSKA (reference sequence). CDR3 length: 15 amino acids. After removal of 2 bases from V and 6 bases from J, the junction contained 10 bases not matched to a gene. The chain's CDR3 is CSARLPGRVGDTQYF. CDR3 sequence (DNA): TGCAGTGCTAGACTCCCCGGGAGGGTTGGGGATACGCAGTATTTT.

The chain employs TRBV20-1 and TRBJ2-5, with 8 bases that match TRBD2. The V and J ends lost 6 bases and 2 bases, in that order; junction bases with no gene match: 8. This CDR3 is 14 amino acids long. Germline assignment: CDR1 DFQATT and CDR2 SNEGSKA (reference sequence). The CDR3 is CSAVLADSQETQYF. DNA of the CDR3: TGCAGTGCCGTACTAGCGGATTCTCAAGAGACCCAGTACTTC.

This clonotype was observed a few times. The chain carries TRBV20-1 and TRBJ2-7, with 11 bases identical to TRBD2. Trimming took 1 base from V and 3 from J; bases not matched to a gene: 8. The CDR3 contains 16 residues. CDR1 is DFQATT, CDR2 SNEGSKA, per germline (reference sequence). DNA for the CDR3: TGCAGTGCTAGAGTACTAGCGGGAGCCTCACACTACGAGCAGTACTTC. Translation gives CSARVLAGASHYEQYF.

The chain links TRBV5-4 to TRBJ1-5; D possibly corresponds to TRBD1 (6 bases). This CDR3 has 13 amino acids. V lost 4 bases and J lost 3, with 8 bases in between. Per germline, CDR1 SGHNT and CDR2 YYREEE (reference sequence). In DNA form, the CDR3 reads TGTGCCAGCAGCGCAGGGGACAATCAGCCCCAGCATTTT. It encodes CASSAGDNQPQHF.

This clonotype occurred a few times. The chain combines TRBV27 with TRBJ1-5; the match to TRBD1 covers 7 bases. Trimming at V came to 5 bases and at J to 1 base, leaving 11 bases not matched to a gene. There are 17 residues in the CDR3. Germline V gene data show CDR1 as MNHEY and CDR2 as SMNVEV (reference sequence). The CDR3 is CASSPRQGGNSNQPQHF. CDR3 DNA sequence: TGTGCCAGCAGTCCACGCCAGGGGGGTAACAGCAATCAGCCCCAGCATTTT.

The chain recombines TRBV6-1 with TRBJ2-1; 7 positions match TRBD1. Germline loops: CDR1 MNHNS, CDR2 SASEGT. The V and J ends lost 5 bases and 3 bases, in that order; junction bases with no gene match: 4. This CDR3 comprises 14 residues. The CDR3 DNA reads TGTGCCAGCAGTAGGGACAGCAACTACAATGAGCAGTTCTTC. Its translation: CASSRDSNYNEQFF.

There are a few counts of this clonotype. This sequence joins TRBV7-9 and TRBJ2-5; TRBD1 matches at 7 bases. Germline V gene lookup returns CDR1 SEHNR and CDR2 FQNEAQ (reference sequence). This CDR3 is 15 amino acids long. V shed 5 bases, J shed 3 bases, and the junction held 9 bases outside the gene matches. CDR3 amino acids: CASSQNNDREETQYF. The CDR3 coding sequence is TGTGCCAGCAGCCAAAACAATGACAGGGAAGAGACCCAGTACTTC.

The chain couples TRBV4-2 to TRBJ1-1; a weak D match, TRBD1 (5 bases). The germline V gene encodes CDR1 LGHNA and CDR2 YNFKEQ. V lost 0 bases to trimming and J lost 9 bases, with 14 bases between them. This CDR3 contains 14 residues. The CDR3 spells CASSQESRGSKAFF. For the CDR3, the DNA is TGTGCCAGCAGCCAAGAATCGAGGGGATCTAAAGCTTTCTTT.

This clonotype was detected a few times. CDR3 nucleotide sequence: TGTGCCAGCAGTTTAGGCACCGCCCATGGCTACACCTTC. Encoded protein: CASSLGTAHGYTF. The chain couples TRBV12-3 or TRBV12-4 to TRBJ1-2; D not resolved. Trimming cost V 1 base and J 6 bases, with 9 bases left between them. The CDR3 is made up of 13 amino acids.

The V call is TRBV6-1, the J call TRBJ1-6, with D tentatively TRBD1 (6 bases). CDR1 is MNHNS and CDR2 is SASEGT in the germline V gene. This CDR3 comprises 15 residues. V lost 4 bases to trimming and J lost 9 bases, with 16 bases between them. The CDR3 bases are TGTGCCAGCAGTGGGGGGACACCTTCGGGTTCACCCCTCCACTTT. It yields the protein CASSGGTPSGSPLHF.

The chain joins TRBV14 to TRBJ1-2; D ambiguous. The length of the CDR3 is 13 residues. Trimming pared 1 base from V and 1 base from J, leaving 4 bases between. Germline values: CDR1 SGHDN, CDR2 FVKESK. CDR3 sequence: CASSQGVNYGYTF. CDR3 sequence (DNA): TGTGCCAGCAGCCAAGGGGTTAACTATGGCTACACCTTC.

This CDR3 reads CASSQGRGGYTF. The CDR3, as DNA: TGTGCCAGCAGTCAGGGGCGCGGTGGCTACACCTTC. The V and J genes are TRBV6-1 and TRBJ1-2; maybe TRBD1 (6 bases). The CDR3 runs to 12 residues. V lost 5 bases to trimming and J lost 7 bases, with 11 bases between them. Germline CDR1 is MNHNS and CDR2 is SASEGT.

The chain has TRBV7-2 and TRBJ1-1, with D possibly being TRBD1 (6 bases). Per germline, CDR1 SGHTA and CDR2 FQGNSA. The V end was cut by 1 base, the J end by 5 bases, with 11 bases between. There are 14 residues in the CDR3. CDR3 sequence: CASSLGRGSTEAFF. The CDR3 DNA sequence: TGTGCCAGCAGCTTAGGAAGGGGGTCGACTGAAGCTTTCTTT.

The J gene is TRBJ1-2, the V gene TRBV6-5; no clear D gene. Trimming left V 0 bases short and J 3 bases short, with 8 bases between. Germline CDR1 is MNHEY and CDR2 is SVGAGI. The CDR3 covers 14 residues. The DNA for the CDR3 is TGTGCCAGCAGTTACTCGGCTGACGACTATGGCTACACCTTC. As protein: CASSYSADDYGYTF.

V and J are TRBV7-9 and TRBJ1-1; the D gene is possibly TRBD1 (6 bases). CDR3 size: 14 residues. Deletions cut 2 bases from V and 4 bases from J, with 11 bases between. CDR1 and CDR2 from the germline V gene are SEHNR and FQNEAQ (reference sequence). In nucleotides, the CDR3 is TGTGCCAGCAGCTTATTGGGGGCTTTCACTGAAGCTTTCTTT. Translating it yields CASSLLGAFTEAFF.

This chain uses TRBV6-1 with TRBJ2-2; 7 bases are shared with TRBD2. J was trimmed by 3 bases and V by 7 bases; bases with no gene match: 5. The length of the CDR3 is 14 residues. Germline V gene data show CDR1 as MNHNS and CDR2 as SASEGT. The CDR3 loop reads CASKLARDTGELFF. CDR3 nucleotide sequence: TGTGCCAGCAAACTAGCGCGGGACACCGGGGAGCTGTTTTTT.

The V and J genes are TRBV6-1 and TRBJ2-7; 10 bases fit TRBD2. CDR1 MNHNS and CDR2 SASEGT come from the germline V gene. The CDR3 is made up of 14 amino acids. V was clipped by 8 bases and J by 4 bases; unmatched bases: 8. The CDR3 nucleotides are TGTGCCAGCTCGGCTAGCGGGAGTATATACGAGCAGTACTTC. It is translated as CASSASGSIYEQYF.

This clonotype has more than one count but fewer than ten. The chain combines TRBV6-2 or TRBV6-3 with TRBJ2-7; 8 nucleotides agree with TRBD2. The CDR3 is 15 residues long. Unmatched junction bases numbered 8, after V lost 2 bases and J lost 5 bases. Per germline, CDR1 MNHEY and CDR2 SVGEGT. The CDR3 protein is CASSYPTSALDEQYF. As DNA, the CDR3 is TGTGCCAGCAGTTACCCGACTAGCGCCCTGGACGAGCAGTACTTC.

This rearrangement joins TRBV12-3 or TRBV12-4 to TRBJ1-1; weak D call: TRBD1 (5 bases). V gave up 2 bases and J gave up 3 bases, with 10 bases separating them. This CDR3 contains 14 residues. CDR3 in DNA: TGTGCCAGCAGTTTATGGGGGGGGTACACTGAAGCTTTCTTT. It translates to CASSLWGGYTEAFF.